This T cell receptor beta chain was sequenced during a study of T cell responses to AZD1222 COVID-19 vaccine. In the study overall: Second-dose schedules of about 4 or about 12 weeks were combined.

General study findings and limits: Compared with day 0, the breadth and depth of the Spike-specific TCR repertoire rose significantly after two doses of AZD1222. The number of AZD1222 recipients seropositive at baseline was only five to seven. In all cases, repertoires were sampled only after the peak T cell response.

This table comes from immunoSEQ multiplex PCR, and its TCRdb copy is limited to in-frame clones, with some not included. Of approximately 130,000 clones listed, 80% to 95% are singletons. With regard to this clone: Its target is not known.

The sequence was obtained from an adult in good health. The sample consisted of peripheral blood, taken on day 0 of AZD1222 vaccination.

CDR3 sequence reads: CASSLMWASGRQETQYF. The CDR3 coding sequence is TGTGCCAGCAGTTTAATGTGGGCTAGCGGGAGACAAGAGACCCAGTACTTC. The V and J genes are TRBV28 and TRBJ2-5; 10 nucleotides align to TRBD2. Germline lookup yields CDR1 MDHEN and CDR2 SYDVKM. This CDR3 region has 17 residues. V trimming: 2 bases; J trimming: 2 bases; junction bases outside the gene matches: 8. The full variable domain, completed using reference TRBV28 and TRBJ2-5, is DVKVTQSSRYLVKRTGEKVFLECVQDMDHENMFWYRQDPGLGLRLIYFSYDVKMKEKGDIPEGYSVSREKKERFSLILESASTNQTSMYLCASSLMWASGRQETQYFGPGTRLLVL.